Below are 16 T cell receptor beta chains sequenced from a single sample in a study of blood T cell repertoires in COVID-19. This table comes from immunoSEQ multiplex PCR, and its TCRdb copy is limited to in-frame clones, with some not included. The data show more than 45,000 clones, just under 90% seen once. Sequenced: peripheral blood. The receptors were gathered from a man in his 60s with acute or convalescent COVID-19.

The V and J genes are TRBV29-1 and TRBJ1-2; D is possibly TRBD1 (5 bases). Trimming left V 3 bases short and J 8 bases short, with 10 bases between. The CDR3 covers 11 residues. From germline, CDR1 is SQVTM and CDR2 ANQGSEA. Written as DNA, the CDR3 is TGCAGCGTTGATACGGGGGACGGCTACACCTTC. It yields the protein CSVDTGDGYTF. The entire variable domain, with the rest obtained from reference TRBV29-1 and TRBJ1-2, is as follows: SAVISQKPSRDICQRGTSLTIQCQVDSQVTMMFWYRQQPGQSLTLIATANQGSEATYESGFVIDKFPISRPNLTFSTLTVSNMSPEDSSIYLCSVDTGDGYTFGSGTRLTVV.

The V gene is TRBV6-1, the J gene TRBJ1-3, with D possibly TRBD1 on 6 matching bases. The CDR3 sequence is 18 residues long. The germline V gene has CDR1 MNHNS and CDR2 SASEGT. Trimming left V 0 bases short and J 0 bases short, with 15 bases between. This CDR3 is CASSEARGGRPSGNTIYF. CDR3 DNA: TGTGCCAGCAGTGAAGCGCGGGGGGGCCGACCCTCTGGAAACACCATATATTTT.

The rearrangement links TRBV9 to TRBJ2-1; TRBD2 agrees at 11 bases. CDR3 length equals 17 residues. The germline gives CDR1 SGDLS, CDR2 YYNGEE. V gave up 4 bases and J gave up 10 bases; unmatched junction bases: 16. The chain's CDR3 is CASSPHGGTSGVREQFF. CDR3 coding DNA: TGTGCCAGCAGCCCCCATGGAGGGACTAGCGGCGTTCGGGAGCAGTTCTTC.

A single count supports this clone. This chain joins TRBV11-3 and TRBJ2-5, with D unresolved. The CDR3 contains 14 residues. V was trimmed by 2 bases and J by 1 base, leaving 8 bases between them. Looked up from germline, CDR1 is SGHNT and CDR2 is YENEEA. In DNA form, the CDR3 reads TGTGCCAGCAGCTTACCGAGTCTCCAAGAGACCCAGTACTTC. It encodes CASSLPSLQETQYF.

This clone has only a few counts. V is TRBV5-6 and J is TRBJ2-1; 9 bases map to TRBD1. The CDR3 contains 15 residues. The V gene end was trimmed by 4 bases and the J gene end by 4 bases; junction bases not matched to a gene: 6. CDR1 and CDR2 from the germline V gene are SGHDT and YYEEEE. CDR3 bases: TGTGCCAGCAGCACCGGACAGGGGCTTTACAATGAGCAGTTCTTC. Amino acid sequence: CASSTGQGLYNEQFF.

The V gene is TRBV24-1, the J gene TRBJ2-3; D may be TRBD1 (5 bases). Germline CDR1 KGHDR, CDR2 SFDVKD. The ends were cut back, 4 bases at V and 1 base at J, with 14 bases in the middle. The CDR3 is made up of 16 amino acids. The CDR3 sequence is CATSELGPIGTDTQYF. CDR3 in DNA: TGTGCCACCAGTGAATTGGGGCCAATTGGCACAGATACGCAGTATTTT.

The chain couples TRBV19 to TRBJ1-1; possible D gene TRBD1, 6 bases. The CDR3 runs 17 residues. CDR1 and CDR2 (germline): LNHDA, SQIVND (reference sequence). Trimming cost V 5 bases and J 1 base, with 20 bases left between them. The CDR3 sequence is CASSGGGGRRGNTEAFF. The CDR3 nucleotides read TGTGCCAGTAGTGGGGGAGGGGGACGTCGAGGGAACACTGAAGCTTTCTTT.

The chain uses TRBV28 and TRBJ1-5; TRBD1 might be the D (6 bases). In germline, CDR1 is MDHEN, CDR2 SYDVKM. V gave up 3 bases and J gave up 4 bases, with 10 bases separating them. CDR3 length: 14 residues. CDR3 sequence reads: CASSFSQGNQPQHF. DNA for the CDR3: TGTGCCAGCAGTTTTTCACAGGGTAATCAGCCCCAGCATTTT. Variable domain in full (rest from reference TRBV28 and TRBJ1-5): DVKVTQSSRYLVKRTGEKVFLECVQDMDHENMFWYRQDPGLGLRLIYFSYDVKMKEKGDIPEGYSVSREKKERFSLILESASTNQTSMYLCASSFSQGNQPQHFGDGTRLSIL.

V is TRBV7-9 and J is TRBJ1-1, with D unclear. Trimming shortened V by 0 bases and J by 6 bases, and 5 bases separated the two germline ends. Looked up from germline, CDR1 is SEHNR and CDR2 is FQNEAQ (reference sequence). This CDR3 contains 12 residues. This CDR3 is CASSLAPAEAFF. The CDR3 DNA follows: TGTGCCAGCAGCTTAGCCCCGGCTGAAGCTTTCTTT.

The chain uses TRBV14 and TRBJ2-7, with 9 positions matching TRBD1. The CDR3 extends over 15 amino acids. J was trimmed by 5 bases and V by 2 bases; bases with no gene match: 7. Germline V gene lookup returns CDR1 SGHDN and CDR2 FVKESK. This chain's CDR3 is CASSQTGGAKNEQYF. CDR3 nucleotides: TGTGCCAGCAGCCAAACAGGGGGCGCGAAAAACGAGCAGTACTTC.

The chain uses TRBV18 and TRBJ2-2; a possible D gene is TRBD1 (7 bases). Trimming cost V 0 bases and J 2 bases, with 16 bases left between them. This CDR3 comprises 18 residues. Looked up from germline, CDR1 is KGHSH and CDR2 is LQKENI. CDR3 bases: TGTGCCAGCTCACCACCGCGGGACAGAATTCATAACACCGGGGAGCTGTTTTTT. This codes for CASSPPRDRIHNTGELFF.

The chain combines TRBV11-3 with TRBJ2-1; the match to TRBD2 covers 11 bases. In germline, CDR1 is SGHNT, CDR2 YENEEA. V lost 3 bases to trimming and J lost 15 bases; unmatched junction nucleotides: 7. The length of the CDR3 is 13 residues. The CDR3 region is CASSFGLAGILFF. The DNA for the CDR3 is TGTGCCAGCAGCTTCGGACTAGCGGGCATACTGTTCTTC.

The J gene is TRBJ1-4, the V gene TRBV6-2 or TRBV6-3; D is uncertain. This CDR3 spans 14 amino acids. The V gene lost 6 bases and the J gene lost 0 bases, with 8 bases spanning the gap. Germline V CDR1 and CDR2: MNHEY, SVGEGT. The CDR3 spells CASSRGATNEKLFF. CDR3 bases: TGTGCCAGCAGCCGAGGTGCAACTAATGAAAAACTGTTTTTT.

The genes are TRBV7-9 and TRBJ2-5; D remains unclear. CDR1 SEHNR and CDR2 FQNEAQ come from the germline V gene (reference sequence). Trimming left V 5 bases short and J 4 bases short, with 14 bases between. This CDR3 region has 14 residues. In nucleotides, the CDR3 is TGTGCCAGCAGCCCCCCGTCTCCCCGAGAGACCCAGTACTTC. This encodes CASSPPSPRETQYF. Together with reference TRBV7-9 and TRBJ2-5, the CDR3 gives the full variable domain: DTGVSQNPRHKITKRGQNVTFRCDPISEHNRLYWYRQTLGQGPEFLTYFQNEAQLEKSRLLSDRFSAERPKGSFSTLEIQRTEQGDSAMYLCASSPPSPRETQYFGPGTRLLVL.

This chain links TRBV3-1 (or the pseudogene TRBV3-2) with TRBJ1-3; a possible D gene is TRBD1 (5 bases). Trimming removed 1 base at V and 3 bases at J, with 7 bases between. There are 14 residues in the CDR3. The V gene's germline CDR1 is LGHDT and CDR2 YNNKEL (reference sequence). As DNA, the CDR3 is TGTGCCAGCAGCCAAGCCCAGGGTGGAAACACCATATATTTT. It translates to CASSQAQGGNTIYF.

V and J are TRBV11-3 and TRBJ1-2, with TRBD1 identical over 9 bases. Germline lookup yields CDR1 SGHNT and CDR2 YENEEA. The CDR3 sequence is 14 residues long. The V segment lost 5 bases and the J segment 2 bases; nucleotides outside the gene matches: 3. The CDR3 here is CASSPGQGNYGYTF. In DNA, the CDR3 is TGTGCCAGCAGCCCGGGACAGGGCAACTATGGCTACACCTTC.